Given below is one T cell receptor beta chain in context. Its target is not known. The data were taken from a study of beta chain features in type 1 diabetes. Of the isolated RNA, all was reverse transcribed, and so the sequenced material was expressed TCRB transcripts. Several million reads on average were seen across naive, central memory and regulatory T cell samples. TCRdb keeps only in-frame clones here, not all; method: immunoSEQ multiplex PCR. The sample lists fewer than 55,000 clones, roughly 41% occurring once. Germline assignment: CDR1 SNHLY and CDR2 FYNNEI. V was shortened by 6 bases and J by 3 bases, with 8 bases between the two germline ends. There are 12 residues in the CDR3. By way of CD45RO/CCR7/CD25/CD127/CD95/CD27, the CD4+ regulatory, stem cell-like memory, central memory and naive cells were sorted. General study findings and limits: Shortening that was moderate but significant affected the TCRB CDR3s of Type 1 diabetes patients in all four CD4+ subsets.

The V call is TRBV2, the J call TRBJ1-2; D is unresolved. The sequencing sample was made of Tregs from blood. This receptor was obtained from a man aged 25 to 40 with type 1 diabetes. CDR3 residues: CASREDHYGYTF. In DNA, the CDR3 is TGTGCCAGCAGGGAGGACCACTATGGCTACACCTTC.